Listed here are 18 T cell receptor beta chains from one sample, sequenced in a study of blood T cell repertoires in COVID-19. TCRdb's copy holds only in-frame clones and misses some; the assay was immunoSEQ multiplex PCR. The sample carries about 36,000 clones, over 65% recorded once. Material: peripheral blood. The origin of the receptors is a man in his 70s with acute or convalescent COVID-19.

This clone was detected only a few times. The chain uses TRBV30 and TRBJ1-2; 8 bases are shared with TRBD1. Germline CDR1 and CDR2: GTSNPN and SVGIG (reference sequence). The CDR3 contains 15 residues. The ends lost 7 bases at V and 2 bases at J; junction bases unmatched: 12. In nucleotides, the CDR3 is TGTGCCTTTTCGGGACAGGCCCTTTCAAACTATGGCTACACCTTC. Residues: CAFSGQALSNYGYTF.

The rearrangement joins TRBV5-4 to TRBJ1-4; 10 bases map to TRBD1. CDR1 SGHNT and CDR2 YYREEE come from the germline V gene (reference sequence). Trimming cost V 0 bases and J 0 bases; bases outside gene matches: 5. This CDR3 is 18 amino acids long. CDR3 bases: TGTGCCAGCAGCTTGGGACAGGGGGCCCTTTCAACTAATGAAAAACTGTTTTTT. Translating gives CASSLGQGALSTNEKLFF.

The table lists this clone with a few counts. The chain has TRBV12-3 or TRBV12-4 and TRBJ2-2; D may be TRBD1 (6 bases). V dropped 6 bases and J dropped 5 bases, with 10 bases sitting between them. The CDR3 contains 13 residues. The CDR3: CASRNQGTGELFF. As DNA, the CDR3 is TGTGCCAGCAGGAACCAGGGGACCGGGGAGCTGTTTTTT.

The chain carries TRBV9 and TRBJ2-7; a weak D match, TRBD2 (6 bases). This CDR3 comprises 14 residues. Trimming took off 4 bases at V and 0 bases at J, with 11 bases between the two ends. The germline gives CDR1 SGDLS, CDR2 YYNGEE. In nucleotides, the CDR3 is TGTGCCAGCAGCTCTCGGACTAACTCCTACGAGCAGTACTTC. It yields the protein CASSSRTNSYEQYF. The variable domain in full, completed from reference TRBV9 and TRBJ2-7, reads DSGVTQTPKHLITATGQRVTLRCSPRSGDLSVYWYQQSLDQGLQFLIQYYNGEERAKGNILERFSAQQFPDLHSELNLSSLELGDSALYFCASSSRTNSYEQYFGPGTRLTVT.

V usage is TRBV6-1 and J usage is TRBJ2-7; 7 bases match TRBD1. V gave up 8 bases and J gave up 6 bases; unmatched junction bases: 7. CDR3 length equals 12 residues. In germline, CDR1 is MNHNS, CDR2 SASEGT. This CDR3 reads CASLEGASEQYF. The CDR3 coding sequence is TGTGCCAGCCTCGAGGGGGCTTCCGAGCAGTACTTC.

This chain connects TRBV24-1 to TRBJ2-5, with D possibly TRBD2 on 6 matching bases. CDR1 is KGHDR and CDR2 is SFDVKD in the germline V gene. V lost 3 bases and J 2 bases, leaving 12 bases between the germline ends. The CDR3 has 15 amino acids. CDR3 nucleotides: TGTGCCACCAGTGATAACCGGGACTTACAAGAGACCCAGTACTTC. As protein: CATSDNRDLQETQYF.

This clone was counted once. The J gene is TRBJ1-2, the V gene TRBV7-2; TRBD1 agrees at 11 bases. The CDR3 covers 14 residues. V was clipped by 3 bases and J by 8 bases; unmatched bases: 5. Germline lookup yields CDR1 SGHTA and CDR2 FQGNSA. Here the CDR3 DNA reads TGTGCCAGCAGCTTGGACAGGGGGCTACGGGGCTACACCTTC. Translation gives CASSLDRGLRGYTF.

The V call is TRBV5-1, the J call TRBJ2-7; D remains ambiguous. Trimming pared 4 bases from V and 3 bases from J, leaving 8 bases between. The CDR3 is made up of 12 amino acids. Germline values: CDR1 SGHRS, CDR2 YFSETQ. CDR3 nucleotides: TGCGCCAGCAGCCCCTCCGTCTACGAGCAGTACTTC. It specifies CASSPSVYEQYF.

The chain carries TRBV19 and TRBJ2-6, with 8 bases identical to TRBD1. CDR3 length: 15 amino acids. Germline trimming cut 6 bases from V and 2 bases from J; bases unmatched to any gene: 3. Germline CDR1 reads LNHDA; CDR2 reads SQIVND (reference sequence). The CDR3 here is CASSIQGAGANVLTF. The CDR3 DNA follows: TGTGCCAGTAGCATACAGGGGGCTGGGGCCAACGTCCTGACTTTC.

This sequence joins TRBV5-1 and TRBJ2-1; D is undetermined. Deletions cut 1 base from V and 6 bases from J, with 5 bases between. The CDR3 is made up of 12 amino acids. CDR1 and CDR2 from the germline V gene are SGHRS and YFSETQ. CDR3 DNA: TGCGCCAGCAGCTTGTACGGCAATGAGCAGTTCTTC. This encodes CASSLYGNEQFF.

The count of this clone is one. The chain combines TRBV27 with TRBJ2-5; 11 positions match TRBD1. This CDR3 comprises 17 residues. Losses at the gene ends were 0 bases for V and 1 base for J; bases not matched to a gene: 4. Germline CDR1 MNHEY, CDR2 SMNVEV (reference sequence). The DNA for the CDR3 is TGTGCCAGCAGTTTATCGCCGGACAGGGGGCGCCAAGAGACCCAGTACTTC. This gives the protein CASSLSPDRGRQETQYF.

The chain employs TRBV7-2 and TRBJ2-7; 8 bases align to TRBD1. Losses at the gene ends were 5 bases for V and 4 bases for J; bases not matched to a gene: 4. This CDR3 has 13 amino acids. Germline V CDR1 and CDR2: SGHTA, FQGNSA. Written as DNA, the CDR3 is TGTGCCAGCAGCCGTACAGGGGGGTACGAGCAGTACTTC. This codes for CASSRTGGYEQYF.

The chain recombines TRBV24-1 with TRBJ2-7; D gene uncertain. Germline assignment: CDR1 KGHDR and CDR2 SFDVKD. This CDR3 spans 13 amino acids. V lost 7 bases and J 4 bases, leaving 13 bases between the germline ends. CDR3 loop: CATSNSPGYEQYF. For the CDR3, the DNA is TGTGCCACCAGCAACTCCCCCGGGTACGAGCAGTACTTC.

This clone was recorded only once. The rearrangement uses TRBV28 and TRBJ2-7; D not certain. This CDR3 has 11 amino acids. The V end was cut by 5 bases, the J end by 3 bases, with 5 bases between. The V gene's germline CDR1 is MDHEN and CDR2 SYDVKM. The CDR3 sequence is CASSNGYEQYF. The CDR3 DNA reads as TGTGCCAGCAGTAACGGCTACGAGCAGTACTTC. Combining the CDR3 with reference TRBV28 and TRBJ2-7 gives the whole variable domain DVKVTQSSRYLVKRTGEKVFLECVQDMDHENMFWYRQDPGLGLRLIYFSYDVKMKEKGDIPEGYSVSREKKERFSLILESASTNQTSMYLCASSNGYEQYFGPGTRLTVT.

The chain couples TRBV4-1 to TRBJ1-5; weak D call: TRBD1 (6 bases). The CDR3 is made up of 15 amino acids. Germline V gene lookup returns CDR1 MGHRA and CDR2 YSYEKL. The ends were cut back, 4 bases at V and 3 bases at J, with 13 bases in the middle. The CDR3 here is CASSRATGTNQPQHF. DNA of the CDR3: TGCGCCAGCAGCCGGGCGACAGGAACCAATCAGCCCCAGCATTTT.

The rearrangement links TRBV2 to TRBJ1-1; D might be TRBD1 (5 bases). In germline, CDR1 is SNHLY, CDR2 FYNNEI. V gave up 0 bases and J gave up 11 bases, with 16 bases separating them. The CDR3 runs 14 residues. The CDR3 loop reads CASSEARLPGRAFF. In nucleotides, the CDR3 is TGTGCCAGCAGTGAAGCGCGTCTCCCAGGGAGGGCTTTCTTT. Full variable domain (missing parts from reference TRBV2 and TRBJ1-1): EPEVTQTPSHQVTQMGQEVILRCVPISNHLYFYWYRQILGQKVEFLVSFYNNEISEKSEIFDDQFSVERPDGSNFTLKIRSTKLEDSAMYFCASSEARLPGRAFFGQGTRLTVV.

This clone occurred a few times. The chain employs TRBV7-8 and TRBJ2-2, with D unresolved. Germline-derived CDR1 and CDR2 are SGHVS and FQNEAQ. Trimming shortened V by 2 bases and J by 5 bases, and 15 bases separated the two germline ends. The CDR3 extends over 16 amino acids. Here the CDR3 DNA reads TGTGCCAGCAGCTTATCTCAAGGCTTCGGGACCGGGGAGCTGTTTTTT. It yields the protein CASSLSQGFGTGELFF.

This clone was observed a handful of times. The chain links TRBV15 to TRBJ2-1; no firm D call. Germline V gene data show CDR1 as LNHNV and CDR2 as YYDKDF (reference sequence). V was trimmed by 1 base and J by 0 bases, leaving 10 bases between them. CDR3 length equals 16 residues. The CDR3 DNA reads TGTGCCACCAGCAGAGGCTACCCAAGCTCCTACAATGAGCAGTTCTTC. Translated, it gives CATSRGYPSSYNEQFF.